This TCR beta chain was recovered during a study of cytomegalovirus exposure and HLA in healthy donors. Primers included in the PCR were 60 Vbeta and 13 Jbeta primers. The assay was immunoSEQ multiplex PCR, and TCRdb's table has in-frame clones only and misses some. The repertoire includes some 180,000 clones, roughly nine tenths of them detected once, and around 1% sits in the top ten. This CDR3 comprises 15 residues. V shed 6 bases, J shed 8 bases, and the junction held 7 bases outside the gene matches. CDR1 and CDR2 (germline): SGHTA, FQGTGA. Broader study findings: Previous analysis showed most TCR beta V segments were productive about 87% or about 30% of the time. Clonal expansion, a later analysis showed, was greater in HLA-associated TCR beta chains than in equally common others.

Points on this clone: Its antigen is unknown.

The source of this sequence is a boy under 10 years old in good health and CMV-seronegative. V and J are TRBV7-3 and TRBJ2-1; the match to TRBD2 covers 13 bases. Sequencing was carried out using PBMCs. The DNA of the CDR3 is TGTGCCAGCAGTCAGAGGACTAGCGGGAGCCATGAGCAGTTCTTC. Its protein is CASSQRTSGSHEQFF.